This T cell receptor (beta chain) was documented in a study of blood T cell repertoires in COVID-19. Study-wide background: The samples span acute and convalescent COVID-19 from the United States, Italy and Spain.

The CDR3 is 13 amino acids. Trimming cost V 6 bases and J 5 bases, with 13 bases left between them. In the original analysis: Researchers report that nucleated cell counts were estimated from reference gene primer amplification. Generated by immunoSEQ multiplex PCR, the TCRdb table keeps only in-frame clones and is missing some. The V and J calls and clone size were taken over from that table, and D and trimming were inferred from the DNA. In the table there are about 140,000 clones, roughly four fifths of which are singletons. This clonotype originated in a woman older than 75 in a cohort sampled during active or convalescent COVID-19. Sequencing was done on a sample of peripheral blood. The gene calls are TRBV12-3 or TRBV12-4 and TRBJ2-5, with D tentatively TRBD1 (5 bases). The CDR3 DNA reads TGTGCCAGCAGCGACAGTGCTCGGGAGACCCAGTACTTC. Translating it yields CASSDSARETQYF.